The sequence of this TCR beta chain was determined in a study of blood T cell repertoires in COVID-19. Study as a whole: Italy, Spain and the United States were the sources of the convalescent and acute COVID-19 samples. T cells, B-cell-depleted T cells, or PBMCs provided the cDNA or gDNA that served as material.

The CDR3 consists of 14 residues. V lost 0 bases and J lost 9; bases outside the gene matches: 2. Germline assignment: CDR1 MNHEY and CDR2 SVGAGI. In the original workflow: Cell counts per sample came from amplifying reference gene primers. TCRdb keeps only in-frame clones here, not all; method: immunoSEQ multiplex PCR. The V and J calls and clone size come from that table; D and trimming were worked out from the DNA. The sample has roughly 80,000 clones, roughly 82% seen once. The receptor's source is a human donor in a cohort sampled during active COVID-19. Input material: peripheral blood. The V call is TRBV6-5, the J call TRBJ1-6; 7 bases agree with TRBD1. The CDR3 bases are TGTGCCAGCAGTTACTCGGGACAGCTTTCACCCCTCCACTTT. This translates into CASSYSGQLSPLHF.